This T cell receptor (beta chain) is from a study of T-cell memory formation after mild COVID-19. Study details: The TCR clusters were mostly specific to one donor.

Study-level findings and limits: Largely, contracting CD4+ clones fell within CM and EM, and contracting CD8+ clones within EMRA.

Comment on this clonotype: Its specificity is not known.

The CDR3 loop spans 15 amino acids. V was trimmed by 2 bases and J by 1 base, leaving 11 bases between them. CDR1 and CDR2 from the germline V gene are MNHEY and SVGAGI. TCRdb re-analysed the 5' RACE reads in MiXCR, keeping a single row per CDR3 protein. The profile shows 350,000 or so distinct CDR3 sequences, 20% to 25% of them singletons. The origin of this receptor is a man younger than 30 who had mild COVID-19 (a few samples of this study predate the infection). Cell type and time point are not known. The sequenced sample was PBMCs or a T cell subset sorted from them (not recorded which). The genes are TRBV6-5 and TRBJ1-1, with unresolved D. The CDR3 here is CASSYAGWGNTEAFF. The CDR3 DNA follows: TGTGCCAGCAGTTACGCCGGGTGGGGGAACACTGAAGCTTTCTTT.